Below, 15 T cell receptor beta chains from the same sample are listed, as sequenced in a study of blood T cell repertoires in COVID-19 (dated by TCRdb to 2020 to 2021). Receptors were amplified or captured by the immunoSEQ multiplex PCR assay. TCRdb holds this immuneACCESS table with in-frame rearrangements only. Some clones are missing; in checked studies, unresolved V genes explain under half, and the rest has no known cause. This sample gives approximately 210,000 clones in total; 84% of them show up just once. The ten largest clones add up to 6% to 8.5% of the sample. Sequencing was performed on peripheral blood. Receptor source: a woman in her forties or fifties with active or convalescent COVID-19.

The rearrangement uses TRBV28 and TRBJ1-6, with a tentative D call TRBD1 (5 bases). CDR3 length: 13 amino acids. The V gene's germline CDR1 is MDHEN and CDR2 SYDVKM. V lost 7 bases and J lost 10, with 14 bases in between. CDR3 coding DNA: TGTGCCAGCACTTCGGGGGTAGGATCACCCCTCCACTTT. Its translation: CASTSGVGSPLHF.

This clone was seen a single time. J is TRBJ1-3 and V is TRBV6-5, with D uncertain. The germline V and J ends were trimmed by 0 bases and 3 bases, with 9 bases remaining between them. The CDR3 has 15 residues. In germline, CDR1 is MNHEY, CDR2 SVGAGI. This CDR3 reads CASSYSSTVGNTIYF. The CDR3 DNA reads TGTGCCAGCAGTTACTCGAGCACGGTTGGAAACACCATATATTTT.

CDR3 amino acids: CASSYQQGAQTEAFF. The CDR3 DNA reads as TGTGCCAGCAGTTACCAACAGGGGGCGCAGACTGAAGCTTTCTTT. The chain carries TRBV6-5 and TRBJ1-1, with 9 bases lining up with TRBD1. This CDR3 is 15 amino acids long. The germline V gene encodes CDR1 MNHEY and CDR2 SVGAGI. Germline trimming cut 2 bases from V and 5 bases from J; bases unmatched to any gene: 6.

The CDR3 loop reads CASRGTDLATGANVLTF. The CDR3 bases are TGTGCCAGCAGAGGGACAGACCTAGCGACTGGGGCCAACGTCCTGACTTTC. The chain is built from TRBV2 and TRBJ2-6, with D possibly matching TRBD1 (7 bases). Germline V gives CDR1 SNHLY, CDR2 FYNNEI. There are 17 residues in the CDR3. Deletions cut 6 bases from V and 2 bases from J, with 17 bases between.

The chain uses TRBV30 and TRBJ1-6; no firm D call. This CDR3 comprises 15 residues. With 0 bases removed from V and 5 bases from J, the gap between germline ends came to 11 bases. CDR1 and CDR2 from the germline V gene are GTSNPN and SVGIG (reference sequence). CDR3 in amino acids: CAWSVMGRDNSPLHF. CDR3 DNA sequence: TGTGCCTGGAGTGTAATGGGGAGGGATAATTCACCCCTCCACTTT.

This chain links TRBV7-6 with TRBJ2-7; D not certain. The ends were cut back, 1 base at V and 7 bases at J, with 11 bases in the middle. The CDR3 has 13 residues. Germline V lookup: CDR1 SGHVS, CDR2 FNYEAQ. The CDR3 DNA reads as TGTGCCAGCAGCTTAGTGACTTTTGGGGAGCAGTACGTC. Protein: CASSLVTFGEQYV.

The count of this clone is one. The CDR3 nucleotides are TGTGCCAGCAGCCATATAAGGGGGCTGGAGCAGTACTTC. It translates to CASSHIRGLEQYF. The chain recombines TRBV14 with TRBJ2-7; 7 bases map to TRBD1. V shed 3 bases and J 7 bases; nucleotides not matched to a gene: 6. Germline V gives CDR1 SGHDN, CDR2 FVKESK. The CDR3 contains 13 residues.

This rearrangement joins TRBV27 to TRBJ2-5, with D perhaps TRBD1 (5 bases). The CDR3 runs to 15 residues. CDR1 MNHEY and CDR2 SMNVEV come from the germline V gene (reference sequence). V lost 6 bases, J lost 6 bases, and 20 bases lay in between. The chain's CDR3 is CASSPVAGRSKTQYF. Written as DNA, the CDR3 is TGTGCCAGCAGCCCAGTGGCAGGGCGGTCAAAGACCCAGTACTTC.

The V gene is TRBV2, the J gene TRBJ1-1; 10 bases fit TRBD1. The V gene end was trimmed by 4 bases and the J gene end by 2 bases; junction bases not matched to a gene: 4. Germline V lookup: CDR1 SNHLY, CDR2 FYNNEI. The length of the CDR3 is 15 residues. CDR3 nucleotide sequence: TGTGCCAGCAGTGGGTGGGACAGGGGAAACACTGAAGCTTTCTTT. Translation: CASSGWDRGNTEAFF. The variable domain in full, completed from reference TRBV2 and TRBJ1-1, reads EPEVTQTPSHQVTQMGQEVILRCVPISNHLYFYWYRQILGQKVEFLVSFYNNEISEKSEIFDDQFSVERPDGSNFTLKIRSTKLEDSAMYFCASSGWDRGNTEAFFGQGTRLTVV.

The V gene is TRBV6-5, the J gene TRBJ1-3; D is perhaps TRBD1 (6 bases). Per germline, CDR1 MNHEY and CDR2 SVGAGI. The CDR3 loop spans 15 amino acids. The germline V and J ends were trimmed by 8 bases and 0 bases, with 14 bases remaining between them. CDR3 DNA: TGTGCCAGCTTCAGACAGGTAAGCTCTGGAAACACCATATATTTT. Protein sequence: CASFRQVSSGNTIYF.

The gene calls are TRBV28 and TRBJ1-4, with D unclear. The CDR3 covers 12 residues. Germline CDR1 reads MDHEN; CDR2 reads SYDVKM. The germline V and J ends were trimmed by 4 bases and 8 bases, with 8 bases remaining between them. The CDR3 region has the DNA TGTGCCAGCAGTTCCCTTGTCGAAAAACTGTTTTTT. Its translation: CASSSLVEKLFF.

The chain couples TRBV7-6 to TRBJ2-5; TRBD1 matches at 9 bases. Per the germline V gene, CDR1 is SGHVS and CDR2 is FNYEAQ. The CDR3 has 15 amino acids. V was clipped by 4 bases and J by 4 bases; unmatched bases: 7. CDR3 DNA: TGTGCCAGCAGCTCCCGGGACAGGGTCGGAGAGACCCAGTACTTC. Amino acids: CASSSRDRVGETQYF.

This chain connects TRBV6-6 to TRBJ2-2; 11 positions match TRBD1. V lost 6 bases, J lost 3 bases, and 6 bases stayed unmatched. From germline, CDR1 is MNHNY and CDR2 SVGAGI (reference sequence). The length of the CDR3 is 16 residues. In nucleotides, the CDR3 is TGTGCCAGCAGAACGGACAGGGGGCGCGACACCGGGGAGCTGTTTTTT. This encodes CASRTDRGRDTGELFF.

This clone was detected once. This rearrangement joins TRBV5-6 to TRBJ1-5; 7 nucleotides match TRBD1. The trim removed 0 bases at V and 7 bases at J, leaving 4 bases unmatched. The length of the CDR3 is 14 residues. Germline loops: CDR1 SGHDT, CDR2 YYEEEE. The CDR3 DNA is TGTGCCAGCAGCTTGGGACAGGGACGGCAGCCCCAGCATTTT. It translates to CASSLGQGRQPQHF.

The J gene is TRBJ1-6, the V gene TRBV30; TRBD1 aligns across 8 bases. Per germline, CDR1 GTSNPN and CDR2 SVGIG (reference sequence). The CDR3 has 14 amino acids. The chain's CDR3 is CAEQGVNYNSPLHF. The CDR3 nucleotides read TGTGCTGAACAGGGGGTGAACTATAATTCACCCCTCCACTTT.